Below, one T cell receptor beta chain is given with its context. Germline CDR1 reads SGHAT; CDR2 reads FQNNGV. V gave up 0 bases and J gave up 3 bases, with 7 bases separating them. CDR3 length: 14 amino acids. Data came from immunoSEQ multiplex PCR; TCRdb stores just in-frame clones and leaves some out. Among tens of thousands of clones listed, roughly 87% were seen once. This record comes from a study of T cell changes during pregnancy in multiple sclerosis. The chain employs TRBV11-2 and TRBJ2-3, with a possible D match to TRBD2 (6 bases). The material sequenced was CD4+ T cells from peripheral blood mononuclear cells, taken in the first trimester of pregnancy. The clonotype originates from a female donor with multiple sclerosis, enrolled in a pregnancy study. The CDR3 bases are TGTGCCAGCAGCTTAGAACTAGCAACAGATACGCAGTATTTT. This codes for CASSLELATDTQYF.